This T cell receptor (beta chain) was profiled in a study of T-cell memory formation after mild COVID-19. There are 13 residues in the CDR3. Looked up from germline, CDR1 is DFQATT and CDR2 is SNEGSKA (reference sequence). The V gene lost 3 bases and the J gene lost 2 bases, with 11 bases spanning the gap. In regard to this clonotype: Its antigen remains unknown.

Study findings and constraints: Mostly located in CM and EM were contracting CD4+ clones, with contracting CD8+ clones located in EMRA. Clones shrinking between day 15 and 85 showed a balanced CD4/CD8 split, and those that grew later tilted toward CD4+. Some SARS-CoV-2-responding clones were already detected in memory before infection.

In TCRdb, the 5' RACE reads were re-called with MiXCR into one record per CDR3 protein. The table lists 150,000 to 200,000 distinct CDR3 sequences, 20% to 25% of them singletons. Sequenced sample: PBMCs or a T cell subset sorted from them (not recorded which). This TCR derives from an adult woman who had mild COVID-19 (a few samples of this study predate the infection). Cell type and time point are not known. This chain connects TRBV20-1 to TRBJ2-7; D uncertain. The CDR3 protein is CSASGPPPYEQYF. The CDR3 nucleotides read TGCAGTGCTAGTGGCCCACCTCCCTACGAGCAGTACTTC.